These 8 T cell receptor beta chains were all obtained from the same sample, sequenced in a study of Ad26.COV2.S vaccination and SARS-CoV-2 variants. Profiling relied on immunoSEQ multiplex PCR, and the TCRdb table lists in-frame clones only, not all of them. Here the sample spans about 350,000 clones, 92% being singletons. The sample was peripheral blood, taken after recovery from COVID-19. Source of these receptors: a human donor who had recovered from COVID-19.

The chain employs TRBV5-1 and TRBJ1-1; 7 bases map to TRBD1. The CDR3 spans 15 residues. Germline loops: CDR1 SGHRS, CDR2 YFSETQ. Trimming at V came to 0 bases and at J to 4 bases, leaving 6 bases not matched to a gene. The CDR3 DNA sequence: TGCGCCAGCAGCTTGGGACAGGGTTTGGGCACTGAAGCTTTCTTT. Translated, it gives CASSLGQGLGTEAFF.

V gene TRBV2 combines with J gene TRBJ2-6; no definite D call. The V end was cut by 2 bases, the J end by 2 bases, with 4 bases between. The CDR3 totals 14 residues. Per germline, CDR1 SNHLY and CDR2 FYNNEI. CDR3 protein: CASSESPGANVLTF. The CDR3 DNA reads as TGTGCCAGCAGTGAAAGCCCTGGGGCCAACGTCCTGACTTTC.

The chain joins TRBV5-6 to TRBJ1-2; TRBD1 matches at 7 bases. There are 14 residues in the CDR3. CDR1 SGHDT and CDR2 YYEEEE come from the germline V gene. J was trimmed by 8 bases and V by 5 bases; bases with no gene match: 12. This chain's CDR3 is CASSYYTLTGGYTF. CDR3 sequence (DNA): TGTGCCAGCAGTTATTATACTTTGACAGGGGGCTACACCTTC.

The gene calls are TRBV6-5 and TRBJ1-1; D possibly corresponds to TRBD1 (6 bases). The germline V gene has CDR1 MNHEY and CDR2 SVGAGI. Trimming took off 7 bases at V and 8 bases at J, with 23 bases between the two ends. There are 15 residues in the CDR3. CDR3 sequence reads: CASTSEQAGASEAFF. The CDR3 DNA sequence: TGTGCCAGCACCTCAGAGCAGGCAGGGGCCTCGGAAGCTTTCTTT.

This chain connects TRBV24-1 to TRBJ2-1, with D possibly TRBD1 on 6 matching bases. Trimming stripped 7 bases from V and 2 bases from J, with 8 bases between. This CDR3 is 13 amino acids long. Germline CDR1 and CDR2: KGHDR and SFDVKD. The CDR3 sequence is CATSGQPYNEQFF. The DNA for the CDR3 is TGTGCCACCAGCGGACAGCCCTACAATGAGCAGTTCTTC.

This clone was detected only once. This chain joins TRBV7-2 and TRBJ2-1; 10 bases map to TRBD2. From germline, CDR1 is SGHTA and CDR2 FQGNSA. This CDR3 region has 15 residues. After removal of 1 base from V and 6 bases from J, the junction contained 3 bases not matched to a gene. CDR3 amino acids: CASSLGASGGNEQFF. CDR3 coding DNA: TGTGCCAGCAGCTTAGGAGCTAGCGGGGGCAATGAGCAGTTCTTC. Filled out from reference TRBV7-2 and TRBJ2-1, the complete variable domain reads GAGVSQSPSNKVTEKGKDVELRCDPISGHTALYWYRQSLGQGLEFLIYFQGNSAPDKSGLPSDRFSAERTGGSVSTLTIQRTQQEDSAVYLCASSLGASGGNEQFFGPGTRLTVL.

The V gene is TRBV9, the J gene TRBJ1-1; D unresolved. The germline V gene has CDR1 SGDLS and CDR2 YYNGEE. The CDR3 consists of 13 residues. V was shortened by 0 bases and J by 4 bases, with 7 bases between the two germline ends. CDR3 sequence (DNA): TGTGCCAGCAGCGTAGGGCTGGTCACTGAAGCTTTCTTT. It is translated as CASSVGLVTEAFF.

The genes are TRBV6-5 and TRBJ1-2; D uncertain. V was pared by 0 bases and J by 1 base, with 9 bases between. This CDR3 is 15 amino acids long. Per germline, CDR1 MNHEY and CDR2 SVGAGI. The CDR3 DNA reads TGTGCCAGCAGTTACTCGGGAACCCTTAACTATGGCTACACCTTC. Translated: CASSYSGTLNYGYTF.